Listed here are 4 T cell receptor beta chains from one sample, sequenced in a study of T cell repertoires and leukemia-associated antigens. One entry per CDR3 protein results from TCRdb running MiXCR on the 5' RACE reads. Of roughly 12,000 distinct CDR3 sequences listed, under 50% are singletons. No antigen has been assigned to these receptors. Source material: CD3+ T cells sorted from blood and cultured. The receptors here all came from a female donor in good health.

The chain joins TRBV7-8 to TRBJ2-1; 12 positions match TRBD2. Germline loops: CDR1 SGHVS, CDR2 FQNEAQ. J was trimmed by 8 bases and V by 5 bases; bases with no gene match: 19. The CDR3 has 19 residues. DNA for the CDR3: TGTGCCAGCAGCCCCATGACATCGGGTCTAGCGGGAGGGCCGCATGAGCAGTTCTTC. Its translation is CASSPMTSGLAGGPHEQFF.

This clonotype is judged medium-sized. The gene calls are TRBV6-5 and TRBJ1-6, with 9 bases fitting TRBD1. The CDR3 extends over 15 amino acids. Germline trimming cut 6 bases from V and 10 bases from J; bases unmatched to any gene: 10. CDR1 MNHEY and CDR2 SVGAGI come from the germline V gene. CDR3 region: CASSVGQGRGSPLHF. In nucleotides, the CDR3 is TGTGCCAGCAGCGTGGGACAGGGCAGGGGGTCACCCCTCCACTTT.

This chain links TRBV24-1 with TRBJ1-4; 8 bases are shared with TRBD1. V shed 3 bases, J shed 7 bases, and the junction held 18 bases outside the gene matches. The CDR3 is 19 amino acids. Germline V gives CDR1 KGHDR, CDR2 SFDVKD. The CDR3 reads CATSDPRSGQGARGEKLFF. The CDR3 DNA follows: TGTGCCACCAGTGATCCACGGAGCGGACAGGGCGCGCGGGGTGAAAAACTGTTTTTT.

The chain employs TRBV20-1 and TRBJ1-6, with 9 bases that match TRBD1. This CDR3 region has 14 residues. Germline CDR1 is DFQATT and CDR2 is SNEGSKA (reference sequence). Trimming removed 1 base from V and 9 bases from J; junction bases left unmatched: 4. The CDR3 region has the DNA TGCAGTGCTAGAGCAACAGGGGGCGGTTCACCCCTCCACTTT. Protein product: CSARATGGGSPLHF.